Ten or more counts support the clone carrying this TCR beta chain. The record originates from a study of T-cell memory formation after mild COVID-19. TCRdb ran MiXCR on the 5' RACE reads and lists one entry per CDR3 protein. The sample yields around 35,000 distinct CDR3 sequences, 7.7% seen once. Germline CDR1 is SGHTA and CDR2 is FQGNSA. V shed 8 bases and J 5 bases; nucleotides not matched to a gene: 6. The CDR3 is 13 residues long. Sequencing used PBMCs or a T cell subset sorted from them (not recorded which). The chain employs TRBV7-2 and TRBJ2-3, with 8 bases that match TRBD2. This TCR derives from a man between 18 and 29 years old who had mild COVID-19 (a few samples of this study predate the infection). Cell type and time point are not known. The CDR3 coding sequence is TGTGCCAGCCGACGGGGGGGTATAGATACGCAGTATTTT. Translation gives CASRRGGIDTQYF.